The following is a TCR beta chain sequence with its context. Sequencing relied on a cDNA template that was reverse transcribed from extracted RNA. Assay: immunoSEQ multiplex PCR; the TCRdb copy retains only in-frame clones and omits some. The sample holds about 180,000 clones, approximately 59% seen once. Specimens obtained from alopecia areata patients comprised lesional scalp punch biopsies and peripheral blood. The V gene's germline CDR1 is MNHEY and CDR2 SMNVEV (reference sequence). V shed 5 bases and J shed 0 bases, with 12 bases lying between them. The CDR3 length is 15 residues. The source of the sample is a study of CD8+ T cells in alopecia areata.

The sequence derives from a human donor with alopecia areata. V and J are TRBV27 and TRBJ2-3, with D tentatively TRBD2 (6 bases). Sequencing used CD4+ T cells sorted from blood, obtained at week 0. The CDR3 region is CASSRDFSSTDTQYF. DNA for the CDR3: TGTGCCAGCAGTCGGGACTTTTCTAGCACAGATACGCAGTATTTT.